This paragraph reports one TCR beta chain. Its antigen is not known. The data were taken from a study of shared clonotypes between healthy human individuals. Study summary: Each donor's CD8 memory used one plate, CD8 naive two, each CD4 subset three. General study points: Clonotypes that were shared across a few donors made up 4% to 6% of naive CD4 clonotypes.

Deep level was the assay's run setting. The repertoire was sequenced with immunoSEQ multiplex PCR; TCRdb's copy has only in-frame clones and lacks some. The sample has millions of clones, 90% to 95% seen once. The CDR3 covers 17 residues. V shed 2 bases, J shed 6 bases, and the junction held 15 bases outside the gene matches. CDR1 and CDR2 from the germline V gene are ENHRY and SYGVKD. V gene TRBV10-3 combines with J gene TRBJ2-7, with 8 bases aligning to TRBD1. The sequenced sample consisted of naive CD4+ T cells sorted from blood. Subset described: CD45RA+ positively selected. This TCR was sampled from a man aged 18 to 30 in good health. The CDR3 DNA sequence: TGTGCCATCAGTGAGAAGGCAGGGGGCGTTGCTACTACCGAGCAGTACTTC. Its protein product is CAISEKAGGVATTEQYF.